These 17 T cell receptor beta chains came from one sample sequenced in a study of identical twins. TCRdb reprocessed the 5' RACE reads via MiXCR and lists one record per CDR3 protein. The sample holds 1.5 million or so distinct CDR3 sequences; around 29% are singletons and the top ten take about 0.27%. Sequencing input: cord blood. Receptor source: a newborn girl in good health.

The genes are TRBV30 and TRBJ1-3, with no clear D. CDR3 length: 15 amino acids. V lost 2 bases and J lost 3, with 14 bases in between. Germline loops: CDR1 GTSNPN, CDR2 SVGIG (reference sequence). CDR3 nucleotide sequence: TGTGCCTGGAGTAACGGGCTGGCGAGTGGAAACACCATATATTTT. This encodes CAWSNGLASGNTIYF.

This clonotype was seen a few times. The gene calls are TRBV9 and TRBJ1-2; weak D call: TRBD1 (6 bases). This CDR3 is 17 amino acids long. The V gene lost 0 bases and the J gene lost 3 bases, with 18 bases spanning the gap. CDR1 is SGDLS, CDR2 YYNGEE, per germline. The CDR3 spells CASSVGLGGKGDYGYTF. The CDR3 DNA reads TGTGCCAGCAGCGTAGGTCTTGGGGGAAAGGGGGACTATGGCTACACCTTC.

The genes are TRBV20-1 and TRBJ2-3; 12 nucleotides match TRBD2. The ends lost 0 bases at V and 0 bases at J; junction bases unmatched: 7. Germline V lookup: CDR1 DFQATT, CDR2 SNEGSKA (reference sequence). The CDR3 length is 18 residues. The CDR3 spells CSARDWLAGGPSTDTQYF. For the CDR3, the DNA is TGCAGTGCTAGAGATTGGCTAGCGGGGGGGCCTAGCACAGATACGCAGTATTTT.

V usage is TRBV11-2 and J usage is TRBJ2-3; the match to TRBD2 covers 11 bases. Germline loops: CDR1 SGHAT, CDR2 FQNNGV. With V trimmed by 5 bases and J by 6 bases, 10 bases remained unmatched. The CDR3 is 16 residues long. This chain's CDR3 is CASSRLAGGPRDTQYF. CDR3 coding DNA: TGTGCCAGCAGCCGATTAGCGGGAGGGCCGAGGGATACGCAGTATTTT.

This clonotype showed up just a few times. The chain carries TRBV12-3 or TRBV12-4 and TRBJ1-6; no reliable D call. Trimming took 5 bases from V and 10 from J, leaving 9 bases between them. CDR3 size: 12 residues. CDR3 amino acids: CASSLDLSPLHF. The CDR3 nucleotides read TGTGCCAGCAGTCTTGACTTGTCACCCCTCCACTTT.

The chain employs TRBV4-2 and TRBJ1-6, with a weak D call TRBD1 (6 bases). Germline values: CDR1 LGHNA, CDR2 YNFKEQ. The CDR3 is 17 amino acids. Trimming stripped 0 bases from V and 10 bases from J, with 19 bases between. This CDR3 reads CASSQDAGTRGSSPLHF. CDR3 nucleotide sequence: TGTGCCAGCAGCCAAGATGCCGGGACGAGGGGGTCATCACCCCTCCACTTT.

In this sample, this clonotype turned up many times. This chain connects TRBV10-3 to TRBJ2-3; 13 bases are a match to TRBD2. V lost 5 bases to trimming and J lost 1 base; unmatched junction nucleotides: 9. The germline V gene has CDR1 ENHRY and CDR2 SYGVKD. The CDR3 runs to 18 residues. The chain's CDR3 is CAISWTSGSSKGTDTQYF. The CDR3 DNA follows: TGTGCCATCAGTTGGACTAGCGGGAGTAGTAAGGGCACAGATACGCAGTATTTT.

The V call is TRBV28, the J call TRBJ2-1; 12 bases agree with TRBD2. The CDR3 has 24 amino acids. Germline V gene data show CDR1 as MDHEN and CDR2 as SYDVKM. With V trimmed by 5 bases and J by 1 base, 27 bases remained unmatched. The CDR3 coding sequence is TGTGCCAGCAGTCCTCTGGACACCCCTATCGGGCTAGCGGGAGGGCCTGGGTCCTACAATGAGCAGTTCTTC. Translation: CASSPLDTPIGLAGGPGSYNEQFF.

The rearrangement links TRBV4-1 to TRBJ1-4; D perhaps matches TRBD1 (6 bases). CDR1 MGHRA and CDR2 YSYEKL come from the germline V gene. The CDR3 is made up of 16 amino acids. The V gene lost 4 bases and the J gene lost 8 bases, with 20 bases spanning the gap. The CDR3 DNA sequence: TGCGCCAGCAGCCCCCCCGTAGGGACATGGGACGAAAAACTGTTTTTT. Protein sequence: CASSPPVGTWDEKLFF.

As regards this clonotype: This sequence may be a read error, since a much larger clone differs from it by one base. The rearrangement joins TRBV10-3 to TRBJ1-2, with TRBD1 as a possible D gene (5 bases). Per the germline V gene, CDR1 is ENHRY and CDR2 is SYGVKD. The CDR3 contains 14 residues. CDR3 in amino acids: CAIKGAGLAYGHTF. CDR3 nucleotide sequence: TGTGCCATCAAAGGTGCAGGGTTGGCCTATGGCCACACCTTC.

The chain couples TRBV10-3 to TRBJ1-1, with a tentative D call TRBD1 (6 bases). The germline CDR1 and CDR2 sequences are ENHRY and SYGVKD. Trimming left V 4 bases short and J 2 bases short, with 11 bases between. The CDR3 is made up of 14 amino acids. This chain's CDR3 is CAISGGQTNTEAFF. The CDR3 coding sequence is TGTGCCATCAGTGGGGGACAAACTAACACTGAAGCTTTCTTT.

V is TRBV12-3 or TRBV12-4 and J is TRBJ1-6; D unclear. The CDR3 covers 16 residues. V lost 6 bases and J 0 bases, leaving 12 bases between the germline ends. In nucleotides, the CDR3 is TGTGCCAGCAGCCGTGTATGGAGCTCCTATAATTCACCCCTCCACTTT. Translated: CASSRVWSSYNSPLHF.

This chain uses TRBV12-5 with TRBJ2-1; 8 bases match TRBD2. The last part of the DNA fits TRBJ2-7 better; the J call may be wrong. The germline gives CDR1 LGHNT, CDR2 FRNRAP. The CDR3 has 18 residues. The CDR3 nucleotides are TGTGCTAGTGGTTTGGTGAGTCTAGCGGGTAGCTCCTACAATGAGCAGTACTTC. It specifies CASGLVSLAGSSYNEQYF.

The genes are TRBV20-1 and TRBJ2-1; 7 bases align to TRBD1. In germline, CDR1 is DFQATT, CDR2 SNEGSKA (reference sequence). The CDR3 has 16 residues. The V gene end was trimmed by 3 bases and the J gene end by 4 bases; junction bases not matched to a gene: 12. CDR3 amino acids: CSARRGEDRRYNEQFF. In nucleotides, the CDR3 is TGCAGTGCTAGGAGGGGTGAGGACAGGAGATACAATGAGCAGTTCTTC.

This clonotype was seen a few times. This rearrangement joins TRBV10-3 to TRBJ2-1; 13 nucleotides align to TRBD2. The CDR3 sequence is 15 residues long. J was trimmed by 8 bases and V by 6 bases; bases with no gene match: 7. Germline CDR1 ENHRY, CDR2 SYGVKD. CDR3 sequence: CAISSGTSGKHEQFF. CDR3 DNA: TGTGCCATCAGCTCCGGGACTAGCGGGAAACATGAGCAGTTCTTC.

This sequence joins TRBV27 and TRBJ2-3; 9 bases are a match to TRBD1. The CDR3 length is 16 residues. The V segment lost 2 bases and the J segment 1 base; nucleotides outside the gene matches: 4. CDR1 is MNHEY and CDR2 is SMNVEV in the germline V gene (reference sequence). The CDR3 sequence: CASSLEGTGRTDTQYF. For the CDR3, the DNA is TGTGCCAGCAGTTTAGAGGGGACAGGGCGCACAGATACGCAGTATTTT.

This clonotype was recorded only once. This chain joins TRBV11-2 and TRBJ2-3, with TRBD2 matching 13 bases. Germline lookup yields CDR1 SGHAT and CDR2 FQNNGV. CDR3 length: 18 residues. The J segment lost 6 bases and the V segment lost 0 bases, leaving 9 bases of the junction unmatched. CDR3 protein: CASSLDPRTSGGRDTQYF. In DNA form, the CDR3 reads TGTGCCAGCAGCTTAGATCCTCGGACTAGCGGGGGCAGGGATACGCAGTATTTT.